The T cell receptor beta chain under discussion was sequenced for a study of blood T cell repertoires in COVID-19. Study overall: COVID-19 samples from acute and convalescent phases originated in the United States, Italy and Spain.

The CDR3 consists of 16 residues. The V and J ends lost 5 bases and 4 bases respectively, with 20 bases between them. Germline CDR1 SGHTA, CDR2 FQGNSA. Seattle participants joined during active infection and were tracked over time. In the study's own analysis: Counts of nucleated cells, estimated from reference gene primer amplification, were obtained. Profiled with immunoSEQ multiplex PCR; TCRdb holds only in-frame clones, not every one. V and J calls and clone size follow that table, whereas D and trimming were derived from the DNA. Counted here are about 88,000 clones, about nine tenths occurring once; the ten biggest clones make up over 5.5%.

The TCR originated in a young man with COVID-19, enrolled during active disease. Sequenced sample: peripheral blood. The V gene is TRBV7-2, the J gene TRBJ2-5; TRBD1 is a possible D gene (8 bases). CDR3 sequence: CASSIYRGGSRETQYF. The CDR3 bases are TGTGCCAGCAGCATTTACAGGGGGGGTAGTCGAGAGACCCAGTACTTC.